The T cell receptor (beta chain) described here comes from a study of cytomegalovirus exposure and HLA in healthy donors. Study results and limitations: TCR beta chain V- and J-gene trimming was linked, in a later analysis, to a missense variant in DCLRE1C. The authors confirmed in vitro that a few CMV-associated chains were specific for CMV antigens. Most TCR sequences were rare, but some public TCRs occurred in many donors.

For this clone: Its antigen is unknown.

PCR involved 60 Vbeta and 13 Jbeta primers. Generated by immunoSEQ multiplex PCR, the TCRdb table keeps only in-frame clones and is missing some. The table has about 84,000 clones, about 77% seen once. The J segment lost 0 bases and the V segment lost 6 bases, leaving 6 bases of the junction unmatched. The CDR3 length is 16 residues. Germline V gene sequence: CDR1 LNHDA, CDR2 SQIVND (reference sequence). The chain couples TRBV19 to TRBJ2-3; TRBD2 aligns across 10 bases. This TCR derives from a male donor in good health and CMV-seropositive. The sample was PBMCs. CDR3 nucleotide sequence: TGTGCCAGTAGGGACTTACTAGCGGGAAGCACAGATACGCAGTATTTT. Its protein product is CASRDLLAGSTDTQYF.